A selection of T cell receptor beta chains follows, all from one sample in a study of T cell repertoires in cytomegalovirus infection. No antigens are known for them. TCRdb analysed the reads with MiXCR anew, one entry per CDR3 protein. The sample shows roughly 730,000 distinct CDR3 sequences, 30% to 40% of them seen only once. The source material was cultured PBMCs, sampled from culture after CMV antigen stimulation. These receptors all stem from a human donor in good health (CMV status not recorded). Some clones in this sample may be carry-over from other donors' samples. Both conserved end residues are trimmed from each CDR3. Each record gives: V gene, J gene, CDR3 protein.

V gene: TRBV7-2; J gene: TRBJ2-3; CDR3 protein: ASSFRTGGDTQY
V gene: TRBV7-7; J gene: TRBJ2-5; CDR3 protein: ASSTSRVAGGGETQY
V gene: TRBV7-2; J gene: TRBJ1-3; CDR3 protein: ASGTDSSGNTIY
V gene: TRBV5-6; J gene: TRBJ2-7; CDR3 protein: ASSWTISYEQY
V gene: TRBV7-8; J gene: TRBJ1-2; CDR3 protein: ASSSRDRAYYGYT
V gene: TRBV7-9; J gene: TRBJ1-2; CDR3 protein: ASSLVGQASYGYT
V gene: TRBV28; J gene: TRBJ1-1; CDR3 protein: ASSSSRINTEAF
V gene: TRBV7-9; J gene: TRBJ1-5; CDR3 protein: ASSLLVGQPQH
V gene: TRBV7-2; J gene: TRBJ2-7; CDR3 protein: ASSLGFIEPYSYEQY
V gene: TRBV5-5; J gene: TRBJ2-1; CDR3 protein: ASSLAGGRIPYNEQF
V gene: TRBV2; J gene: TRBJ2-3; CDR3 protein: ASGPGGWTDTQY
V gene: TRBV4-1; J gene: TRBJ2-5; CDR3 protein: ASSQGQTPETQY
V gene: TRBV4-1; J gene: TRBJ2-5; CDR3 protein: ASSQDVVARGETQY
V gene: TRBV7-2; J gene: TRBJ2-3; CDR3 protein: ASSLRLGRGAKDTQY
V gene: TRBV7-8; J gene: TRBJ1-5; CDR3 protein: ASSLAQGKGYSNQPQH
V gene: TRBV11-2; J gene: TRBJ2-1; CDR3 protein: ASSEGGGEQF
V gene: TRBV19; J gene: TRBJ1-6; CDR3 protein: ASSIGRGNSPLH
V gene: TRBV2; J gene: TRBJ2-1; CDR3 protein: ASSETRAGGNEQF